This T cell receptor beta chain was sequenced in a study of cytomegalovirus exposure and HLA in healthy donors. Amplification used 60 Vbeta primers and 13 Jbeta primers. The repertoire was sequenced with immunoSEQ multiplex PCR; TCRdb's copy has only in-frame clones and lacks some. The data contain some 210,000 clones, over 75% of them singletons. The CDR3 covers 18 residues. Unmatched junction bases numbered 18, after V lost 7 bases and J lost 1 base. Germline V gene data show CDR1 as LGHNA and CDR2 as YSLEER. The specimen was PBMCs. This receptor was obtained from a woman in her fifties or sixties in good health and CMV-seropositive. The J gene is TRBJ1-2, the V gene TRBV4-3; 7 nucleotides agree with TRBD1. CDR3 in DNA: TGCGCCAGCAACCGTTATTTAGTGAAGACAGGGAATAACTATGGCTACACCTTC. It translates to CASNRYLVKTGNNYGYTF.